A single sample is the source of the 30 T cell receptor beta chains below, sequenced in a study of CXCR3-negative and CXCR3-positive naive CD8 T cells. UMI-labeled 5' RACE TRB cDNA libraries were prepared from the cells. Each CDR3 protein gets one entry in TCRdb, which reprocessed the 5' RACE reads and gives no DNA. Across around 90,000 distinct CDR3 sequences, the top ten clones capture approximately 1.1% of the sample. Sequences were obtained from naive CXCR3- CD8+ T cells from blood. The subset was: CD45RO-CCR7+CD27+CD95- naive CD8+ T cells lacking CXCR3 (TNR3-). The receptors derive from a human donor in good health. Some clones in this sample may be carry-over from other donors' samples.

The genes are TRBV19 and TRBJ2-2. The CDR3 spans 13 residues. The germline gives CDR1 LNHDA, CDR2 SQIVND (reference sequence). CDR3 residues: CASTPFETGELFF.

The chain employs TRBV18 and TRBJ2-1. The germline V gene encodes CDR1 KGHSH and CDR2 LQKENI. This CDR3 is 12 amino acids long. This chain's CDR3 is CASSPVYNEQFF.

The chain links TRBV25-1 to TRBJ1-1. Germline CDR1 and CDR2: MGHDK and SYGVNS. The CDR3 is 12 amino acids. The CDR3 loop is CASREEDTEAFF.

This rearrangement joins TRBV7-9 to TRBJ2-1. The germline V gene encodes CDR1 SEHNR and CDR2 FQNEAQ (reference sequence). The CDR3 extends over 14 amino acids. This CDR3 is CASSLTTSQDEQFF.

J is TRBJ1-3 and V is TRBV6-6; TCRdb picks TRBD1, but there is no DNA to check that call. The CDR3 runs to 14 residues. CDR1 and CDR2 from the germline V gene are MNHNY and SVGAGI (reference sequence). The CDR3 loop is CASTQVLGGNTIYF.

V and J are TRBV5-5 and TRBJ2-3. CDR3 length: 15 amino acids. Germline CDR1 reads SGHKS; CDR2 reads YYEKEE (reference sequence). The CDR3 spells CASSLDGSSTDTQYF.

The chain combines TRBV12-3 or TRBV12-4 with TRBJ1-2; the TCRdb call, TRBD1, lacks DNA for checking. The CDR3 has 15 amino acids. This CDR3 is CASERGESQMDGYTF.

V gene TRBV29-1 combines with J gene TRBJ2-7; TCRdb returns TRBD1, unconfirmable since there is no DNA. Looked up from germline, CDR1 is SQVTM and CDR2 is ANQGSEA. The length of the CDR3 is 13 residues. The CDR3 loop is CSVKDGGRGEQYF.

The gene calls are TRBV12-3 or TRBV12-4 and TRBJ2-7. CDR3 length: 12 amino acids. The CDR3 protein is CASSLYSSEQNF.

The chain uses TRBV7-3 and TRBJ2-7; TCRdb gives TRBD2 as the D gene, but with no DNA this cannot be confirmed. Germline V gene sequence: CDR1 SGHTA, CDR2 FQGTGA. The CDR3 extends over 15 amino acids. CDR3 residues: CASSLNRDYFYEQYF.

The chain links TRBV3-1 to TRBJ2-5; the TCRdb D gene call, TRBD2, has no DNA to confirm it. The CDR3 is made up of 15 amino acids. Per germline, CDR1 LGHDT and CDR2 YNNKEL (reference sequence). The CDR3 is CASSREEDLQETQYF.

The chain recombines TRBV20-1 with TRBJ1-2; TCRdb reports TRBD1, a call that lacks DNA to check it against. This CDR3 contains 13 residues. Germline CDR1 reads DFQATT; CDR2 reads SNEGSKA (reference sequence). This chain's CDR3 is CSARDPTAQGYTF.

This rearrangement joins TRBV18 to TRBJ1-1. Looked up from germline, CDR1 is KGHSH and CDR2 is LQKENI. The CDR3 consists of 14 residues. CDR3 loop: CASSPPGSNTEAFF.

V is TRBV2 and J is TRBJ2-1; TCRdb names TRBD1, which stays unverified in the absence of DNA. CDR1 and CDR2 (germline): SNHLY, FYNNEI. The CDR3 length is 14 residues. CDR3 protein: CASSETGAVNEQFF.

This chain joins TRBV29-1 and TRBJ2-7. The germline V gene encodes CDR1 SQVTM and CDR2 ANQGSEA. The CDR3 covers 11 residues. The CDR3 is CSVKYSYEQYF.

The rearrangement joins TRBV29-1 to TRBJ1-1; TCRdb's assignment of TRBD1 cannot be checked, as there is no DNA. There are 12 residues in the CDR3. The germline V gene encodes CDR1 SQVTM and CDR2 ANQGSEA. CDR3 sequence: CSVVPGDTEAFF.

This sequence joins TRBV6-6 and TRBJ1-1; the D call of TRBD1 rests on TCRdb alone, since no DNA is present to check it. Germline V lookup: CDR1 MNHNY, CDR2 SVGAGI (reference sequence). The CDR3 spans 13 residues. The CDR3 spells CASTPNSPRGAFF.

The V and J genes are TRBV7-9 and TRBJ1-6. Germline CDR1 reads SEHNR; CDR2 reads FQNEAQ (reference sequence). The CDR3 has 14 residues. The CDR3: CASSLADTNSPLHF. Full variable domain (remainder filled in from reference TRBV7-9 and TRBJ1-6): DTGVSQNPRHKITKRGQNVTFRCDPISEHNRLYWYRQTLGQGPEFLTYFQNEAQLEKSRLLSDRFSAERPKGSFSTLEIQRTEQGDSAMYLCASSLADTNSPLHFGNGTRLTVT.

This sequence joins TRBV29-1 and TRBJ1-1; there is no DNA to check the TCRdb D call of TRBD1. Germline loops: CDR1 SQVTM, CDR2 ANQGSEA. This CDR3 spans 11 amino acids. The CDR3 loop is CSGAANTEAFF.

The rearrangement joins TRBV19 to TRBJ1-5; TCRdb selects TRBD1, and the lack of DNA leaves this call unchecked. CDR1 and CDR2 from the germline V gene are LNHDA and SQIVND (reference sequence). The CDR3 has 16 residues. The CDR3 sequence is CASSSLRSGSHQPQHF.

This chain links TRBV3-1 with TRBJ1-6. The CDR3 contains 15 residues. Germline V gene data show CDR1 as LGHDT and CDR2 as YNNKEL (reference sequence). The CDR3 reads CASSQEGRANSPLHF.

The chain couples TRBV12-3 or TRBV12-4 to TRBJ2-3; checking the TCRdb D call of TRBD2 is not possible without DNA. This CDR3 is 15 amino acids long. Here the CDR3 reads CASSGLAGVGDTQYF.

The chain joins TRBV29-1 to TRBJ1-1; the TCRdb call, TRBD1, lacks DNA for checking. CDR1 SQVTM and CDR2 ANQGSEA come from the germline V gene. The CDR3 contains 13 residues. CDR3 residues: CSVEARGVHEAFF.

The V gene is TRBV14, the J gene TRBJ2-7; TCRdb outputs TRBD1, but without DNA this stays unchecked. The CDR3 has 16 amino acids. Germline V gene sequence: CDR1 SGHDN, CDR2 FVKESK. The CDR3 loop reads CASSNYRDILPFVQYF. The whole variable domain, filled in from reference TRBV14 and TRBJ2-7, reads EAGVTQFPSHSVIEKGQTVTLRCDPISGHDNLYWYRRVMGKEIKFLLHFVKESKQDESGMPNNRFLAERTGGTYSTLKVQPAELEDSGVYFCASSNYRDILPFVQYFGPGTRLTVT.

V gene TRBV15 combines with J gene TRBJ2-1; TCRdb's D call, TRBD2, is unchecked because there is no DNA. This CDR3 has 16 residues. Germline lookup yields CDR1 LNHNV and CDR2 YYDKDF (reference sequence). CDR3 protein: CATSRDRAGKHNEQFF.

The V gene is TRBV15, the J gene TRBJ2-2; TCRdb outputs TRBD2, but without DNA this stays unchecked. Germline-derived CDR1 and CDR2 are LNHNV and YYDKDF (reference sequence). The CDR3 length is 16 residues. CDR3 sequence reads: CATSRTSGSVPGELFF.

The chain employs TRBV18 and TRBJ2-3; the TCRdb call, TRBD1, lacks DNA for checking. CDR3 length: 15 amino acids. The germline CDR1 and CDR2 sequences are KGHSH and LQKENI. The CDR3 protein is CASSPSQGYTDTQYF.

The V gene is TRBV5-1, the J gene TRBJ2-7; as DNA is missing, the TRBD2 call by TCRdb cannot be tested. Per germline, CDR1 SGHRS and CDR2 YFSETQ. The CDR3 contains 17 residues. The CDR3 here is CASSYIPGSGISYEQYF. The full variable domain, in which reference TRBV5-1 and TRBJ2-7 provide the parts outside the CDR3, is KAGVTQTPRYLIKTRGQQVTLSCSPISGHRSVSWYQQTPGQGLQFLFEYFSETQRNKGNFPGRFSGRQFSNSRSEMNVSTLELGDSALYLCASSYIPGSGISYEQYFGPGTRLTVT.

The CDR3 protein is CASNSRAGRNTGELFF. The chain is built from TRBV28 and TRBJ2-2; TCRdb picks TRBD2, but there is no DNA to check that call. The CDR3 sequence is 16 residues long. Germline CDR1 and CDR2: MDHEN and SYDVKM. Drawing the rest from reference TRBV28 and TRBJ2-2, the complete variable domain is DVKVTQSSRYLVKRTGEKVFLECVQDMDHENMFWYRQDPGLGLRLIYFSYDVKMKEKGDIPEGYSVSREKKERFSLILESASTNQTSMYLCASNSRAGRNTGELFFGEGSRLTVL.

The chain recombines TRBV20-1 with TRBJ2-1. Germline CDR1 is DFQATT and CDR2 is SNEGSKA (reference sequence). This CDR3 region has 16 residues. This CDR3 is CSARASLAGSTHEQFF.